This T cell receptor (beta chain) comes out of a study of OX40 agonist ivuxolimab in advanced cancers. Whole-study results and caveats: Relative to CD4+ cells, CD8+ T cells on average had more expanded clones.

In the case of this clone: Antigen: not known.

Data came from immunoSEQ multiplex PCR; TCRdb stores just in-frame clones and leaves some out. The profile shows about 73,000 clones, approximately 92% of them singletons. V gave up 0 bases and J gave up 7 bases; unmatched junction bases: 25. CDR3 size: 21 residues. Germline values: CDR1 SGHRS, CDR2 YFSETQ. The receptor's source is an adult with an advanced solid tumor such as melanoma, head and neck, liver or kidney cancer. Source: CD4+ or CD8+ T cells sorted from blood, taken in a trial of the OX40 agonist ivuxolimab. The chain joins TRBV5-1 to TRBJ2-1, with 7 bases identical to TRBD2. The CDR3 here is CASSLGRGSPVERGLGNEQFF. CDR3 nucleotide sequence: TGCGCCAGCAGCTTGGGTAGGGGCTCCCCGGTTGAGCGGGGATTGGGGAATGAGCAGTTCTTC. The full variable domain, rest sourced from reference TRBV5-1 and TRBJ2-1, is KAGVTQTPRYLIKTRGQQVTLSCSPISGHRSVSWYQQTPGQGLQFLFEYFSETQRNKGNFPGRFSGRQFSNSRSEMNVSTLELGDSALYLCASSLGRGSPVERGLGNEQFFGPGTRLTVL.